Shown below are 2 T cell receptor beta chains from a single sample sequenced in a study of blood T cell repertoires in COVID-19. The data were produced by immunoSEQ multiplex PCR, yet TCRdb's version contains in-frame clones alone and is incomplete. Of about 140,000 clones in the sample, more than 65% were seen once. Input material: peripheral blood. The source is a man older than 75 with acute or convalescent COVID-19.

This clone was picked up one time. The CDR3 DNA follows: TGTGCCAGCAGTGCTAGCGGGGTGGAGACCCAGTACTTC. Its protein product is CASSASGVETQYF. The chain is built from TRBV12-3 or TRBV12-4 and TRBJ2-5, with 9 bases matching TRBD2. V was clipped by 5 bases and J by 5 bases; unmatched bases: 3. The CDR3 has 13 residues.

The CDR3 loop reads CAISTTGGREQFF. The CDR3 region has the DNA TGTGCCATCAGTACCACAGGGGGCCGCGAGCAGTTCTTC. V is TRBV10-3 and J is TRBJ2-1; 9 nucleotides line up with TRBD1. This CDR3 contains 13 residues. The V gene's germline CDR1 is ENHRY and CDR2 SYGVKD. The V segment lost 5 bases and the J segment 10 bases; nucleotides outside the gene matches: 6.